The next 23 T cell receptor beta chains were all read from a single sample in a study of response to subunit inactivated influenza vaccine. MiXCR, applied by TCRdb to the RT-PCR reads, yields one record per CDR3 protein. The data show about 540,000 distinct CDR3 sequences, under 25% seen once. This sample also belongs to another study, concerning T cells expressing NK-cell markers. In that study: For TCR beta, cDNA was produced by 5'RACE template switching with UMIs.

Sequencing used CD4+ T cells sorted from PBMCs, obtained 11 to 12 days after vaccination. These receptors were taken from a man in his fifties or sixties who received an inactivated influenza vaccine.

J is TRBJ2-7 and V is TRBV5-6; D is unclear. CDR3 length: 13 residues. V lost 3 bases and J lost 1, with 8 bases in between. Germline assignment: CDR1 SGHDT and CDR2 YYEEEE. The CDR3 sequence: CASSSVDSYEQYF. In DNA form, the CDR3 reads TGTGCCAGCAGCTCGGTCGATTCCTACGAGCAGTACTTC.

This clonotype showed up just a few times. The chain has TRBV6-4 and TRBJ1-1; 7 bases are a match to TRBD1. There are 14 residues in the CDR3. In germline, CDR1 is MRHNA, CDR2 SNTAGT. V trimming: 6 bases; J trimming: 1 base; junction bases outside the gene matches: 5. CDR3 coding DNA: TGTGCCAGCAGAGCAACAGGGGCGAACACTGAAGCTTTCTTT. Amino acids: CASRATGANTEAFF.

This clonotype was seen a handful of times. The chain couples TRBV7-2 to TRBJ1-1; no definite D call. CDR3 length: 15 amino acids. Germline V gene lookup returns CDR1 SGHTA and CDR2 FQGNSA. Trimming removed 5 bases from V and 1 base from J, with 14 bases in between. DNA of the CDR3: TGTGCCAGCAGCCCGGGAACCTCAAGGAACACTGAAGCTTTCTTT. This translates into CASSPGTSRNTEAFF.

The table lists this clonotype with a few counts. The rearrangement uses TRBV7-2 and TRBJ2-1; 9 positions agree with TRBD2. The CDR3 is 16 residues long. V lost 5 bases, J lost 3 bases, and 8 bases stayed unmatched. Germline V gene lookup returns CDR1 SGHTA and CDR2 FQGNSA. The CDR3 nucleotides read TGTGCCAGCAGCCCACAGGCGGGGGGGTTCTACAATGAGCAGTTCTTC. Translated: CASSPQAGGFYNEQFF.

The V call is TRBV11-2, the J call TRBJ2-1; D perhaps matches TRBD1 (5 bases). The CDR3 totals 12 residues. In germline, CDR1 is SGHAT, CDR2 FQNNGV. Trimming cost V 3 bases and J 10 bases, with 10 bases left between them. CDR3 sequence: CASSFGRVEQFF. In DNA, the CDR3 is TGTGCCAGCAGCTTCGGCAGGGTAGAGCAGTTCTTC.

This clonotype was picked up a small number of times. CDR3 DNA sequence: TGCGCCAGCAGCTTGGGGACAGGGCACGACTATGGCTACACCTTC. Protein sequence: CASSLGTGHDYGYTF. V is TRBV5-1 and J is TRBJ1-2; TRBD1 aligns across 8 bases. V lost 0 bases, J lost 3 bases, and 4 bases stayed unmatched. The germline V gene encodes CDR1 SGHRS and CDR2 YFSETQ. This CDR3 contains 15 residues.

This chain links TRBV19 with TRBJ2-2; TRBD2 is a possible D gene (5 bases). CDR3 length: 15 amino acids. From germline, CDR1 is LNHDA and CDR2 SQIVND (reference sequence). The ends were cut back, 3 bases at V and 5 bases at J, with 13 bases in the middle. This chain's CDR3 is CASSMEVARTGELFF. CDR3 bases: TGTGCCAGTAGTATGGAGGTAGCGCGGACCGGGGAGCTGTTTTTT. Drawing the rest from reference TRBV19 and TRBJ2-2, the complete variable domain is DGGITQSPKYLFRKEGQNVTLSCEQNLNHDAMYWYRQDPGQGLRLIYYSQIVNDFQKGDIAEGYSVSREKKESFPLTVTSAQKNPTAFYLCASSMEVARTGELFFGEGSRLTVL.

DNA of the CDR3: TGTGCCAGCAGTTCGGGACAGGGGCGCCGTGGGGATTCACCCCTCCACTTT. Protein: CASSSGQGRRGDSPLHF. The V and J genes are TRBV28 and TRBJ1-6, with TRBD1 identical over 10 bases. Germline values: CDR1 MDHEN, CDR2 SYDVKM. Losses at the gene ends were 4 bases for V and 8 bases for J; bases not matched to a gene: 11. The CDR3 covers 17 residues.

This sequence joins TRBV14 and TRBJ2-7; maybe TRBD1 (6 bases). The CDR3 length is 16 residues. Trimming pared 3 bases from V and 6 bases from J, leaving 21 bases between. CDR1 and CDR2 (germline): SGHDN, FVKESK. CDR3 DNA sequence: TGTGCCAGCAGCCAGGAGCCAGACAGGTTCTCCAGCGAGCAGTACTTC. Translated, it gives CASSQEPDRFSSEQYF.

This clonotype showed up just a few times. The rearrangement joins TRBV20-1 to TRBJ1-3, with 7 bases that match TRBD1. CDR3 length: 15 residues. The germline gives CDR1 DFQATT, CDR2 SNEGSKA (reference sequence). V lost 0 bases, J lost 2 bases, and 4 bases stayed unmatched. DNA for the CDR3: TGCAGTGCTAGAGATAGGGGACAGACTGGAAACACCATATATTTT. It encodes CSARDRGQTGNTIYF.

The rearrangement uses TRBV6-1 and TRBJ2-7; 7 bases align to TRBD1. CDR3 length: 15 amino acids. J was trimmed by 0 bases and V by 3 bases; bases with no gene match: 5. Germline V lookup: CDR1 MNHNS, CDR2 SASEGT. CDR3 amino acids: CASSEVTGNSYEQYF. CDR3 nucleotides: TGTGCCAGCAGTGAGGTGACAGGGAACTCCTACGAGCAGTACTTC.

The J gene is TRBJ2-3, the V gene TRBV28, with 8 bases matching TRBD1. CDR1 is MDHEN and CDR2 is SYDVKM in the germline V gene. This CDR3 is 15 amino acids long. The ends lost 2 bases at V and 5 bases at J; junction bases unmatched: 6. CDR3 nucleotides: TGTGCCAGCAGTTTAAGTCAGGGGGCCAGAGATACGCAGTATTTT. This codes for CASSLSQGARDTQYF.

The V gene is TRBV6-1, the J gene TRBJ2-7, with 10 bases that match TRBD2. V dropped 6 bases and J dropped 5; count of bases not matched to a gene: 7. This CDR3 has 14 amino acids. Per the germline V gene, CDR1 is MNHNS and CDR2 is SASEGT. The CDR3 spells CASRLGLASHEQYF. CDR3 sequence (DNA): TGTGCCAGCAGATTGGGACTAGCGTCCCACGAGCAGTACTTC.

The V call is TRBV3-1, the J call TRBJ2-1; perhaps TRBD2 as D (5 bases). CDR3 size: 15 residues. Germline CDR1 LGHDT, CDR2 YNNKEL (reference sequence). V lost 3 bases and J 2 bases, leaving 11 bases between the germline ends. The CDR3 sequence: CASSHLGVAYNEQFF. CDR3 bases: TGTGCCAGCAGCCACCTGGGAGTAGCCTACAATGAGCAGTTCTTC.

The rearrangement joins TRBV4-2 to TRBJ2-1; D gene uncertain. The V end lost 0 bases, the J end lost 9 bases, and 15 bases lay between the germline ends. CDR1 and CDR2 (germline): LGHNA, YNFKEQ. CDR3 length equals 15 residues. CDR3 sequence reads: CASSQDGFNKGEQFF. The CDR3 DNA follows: TGTGCCAGCAGCCAAGATGGCTTCAACAAGGGTGAGCAGTTCTTC.

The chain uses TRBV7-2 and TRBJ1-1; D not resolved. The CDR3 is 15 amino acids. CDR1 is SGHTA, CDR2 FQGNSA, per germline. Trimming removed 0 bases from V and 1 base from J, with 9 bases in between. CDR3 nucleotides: TGTGCCAGCAGCTTAGCGAGCGGCTCGAACACTGAAGCTTTCTTT. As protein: CASSLASGSNTEAFF.

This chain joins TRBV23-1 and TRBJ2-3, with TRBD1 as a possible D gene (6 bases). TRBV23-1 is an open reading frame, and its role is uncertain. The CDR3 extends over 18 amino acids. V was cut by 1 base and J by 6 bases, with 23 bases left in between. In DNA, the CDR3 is TGCGCCAGCAGTCAATTCGTCTATTGGGGGCGCAAGTCTGATACGCAGTATTTT. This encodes CASSQFVYWGRKSDTQYF.

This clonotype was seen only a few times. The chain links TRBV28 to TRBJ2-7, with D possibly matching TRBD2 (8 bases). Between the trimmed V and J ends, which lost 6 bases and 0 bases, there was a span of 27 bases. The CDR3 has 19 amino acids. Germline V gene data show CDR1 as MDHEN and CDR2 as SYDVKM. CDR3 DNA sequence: TGTGCCAGCAGCCCGGGAGGGGGCAGGGCCCTCAAAATCTCCTACGAGCAGTACTTC. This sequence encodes CASSPGGGRALKISYEQYF. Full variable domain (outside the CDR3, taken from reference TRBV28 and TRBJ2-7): DVKVTQSSRYLVKRTGEKVFLECVQDMDHENMFWYRQDPGLGLRLIYFSYDVKMKEKGDIPEGYSVSREKKERFSLILESASTNQTSMYLCASSPGGGRALKISYEQYFGPGTRLTVT.

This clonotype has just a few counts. The CDR3 sequence is CASSRLRGPDEKLFF. The CDR3 coding sequence is TGCGCCAGCAGCCGACTCAGGGGGCCTGATGAAAAACTGTTTTTT. The chain combines TRBV5-1 with TRBJ1-4; 8 nucleotides line up with TRBD1. Per the germline V gene, CDR1 is SGHRS and CDR2 is YFSETQ. After removal of 4 bases from V and 6 bases from J, the junction contained 8 bases not matched to a gene. CDR3 length equals 15 residues.

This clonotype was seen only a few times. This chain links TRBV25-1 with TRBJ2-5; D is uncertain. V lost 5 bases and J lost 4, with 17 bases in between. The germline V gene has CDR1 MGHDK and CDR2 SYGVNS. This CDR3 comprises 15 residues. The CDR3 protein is CASSPQVGTLETQYF. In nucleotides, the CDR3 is TGTGCCAGCAGTCCGCAGGTCGGAACTCTAGAGACCCAGTACTTC. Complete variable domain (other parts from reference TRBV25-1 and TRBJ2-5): EADIYQTPRYLVIGTGKKITLECSQTMGHDKMYWYQQDPGMELHLIHYSYGVNSTEKGDLSSESTVSRIRTEHFPLTLESARPSHTSQYLCASSPQVGTLETQYFGPGTRLLVL.

The CDR3 protein is CASLRLSTDTQYF. Written as DNA, the CDR3 is TGTGCCAGCTTGAGGCTTAGCACAGATACGCAGTATTTT. The rearrangement links TRBV2 to TRBJ2-3; D ambiguous. Trimming removed 8 bases at V and 0 bases at J, with 9 bases between. The CDR3 contains 13 residues. CDR1 and CDR2 (germline): SNHLY, FYNNEI. The entire variable domain, with the rest obtained from reference TRBV2 and TRBJ2-3, is as follows: EPEVTQTPSHQVTQMGQEVILRCVPISNHLYFYWYRQILGQKVEFLVSFYNNEISEKSEIFDDQFSVERPDGSNFTLKIRSTKLEDSAMYFCASLRLSTDTQYFGPGTRLTVL.

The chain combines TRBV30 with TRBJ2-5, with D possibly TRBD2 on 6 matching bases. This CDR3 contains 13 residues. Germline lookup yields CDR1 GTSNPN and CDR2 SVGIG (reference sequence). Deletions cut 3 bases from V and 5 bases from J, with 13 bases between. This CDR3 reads CAWRLGGTETQYF. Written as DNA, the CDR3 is TGTGCCTGGAGGCTCGGGGGTACGGAGACCCAGTACTTC.

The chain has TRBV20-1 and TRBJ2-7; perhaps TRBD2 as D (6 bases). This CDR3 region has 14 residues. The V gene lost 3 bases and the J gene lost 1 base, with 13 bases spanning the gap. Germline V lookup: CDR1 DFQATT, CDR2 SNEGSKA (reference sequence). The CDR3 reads CSASLTGASYEQYF. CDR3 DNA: TGCAGTGCTAGTTTAACGGGAGCGTCCTACGAGCAGTACTTC.